The T cell receptor (beta chain) described here comes from a study of post-analysis software for immune sequencing data (dated by TCRdb to between 2015 and 2016). In terms of the full investigation: Disease courses on record covered relapsing-remitting, secondary progressive and progressive-relapsing multiple sclerosis, though some patients had no subtype annotation. A subset of samples was prepared in parallel using single-end sample barcoding, then pooled and co-amplified after Illumina adapter ligation. The multiple sclerosis patient repertoires were compared with under 13 previously published healthy control repertoires from donors aged 6 to 25 years. Study-wide findings and limitations: Significantly higher frequencies in patients than in controls were found for five or six TRBV segments, including TRBV5-6, TRBV5-1 and TRBV20-1. Normalized Chao1 diversity was significantly lower in multiple sclerosis patients than controls, suggesting substantial peripheral T-cell clonal expansion. The control group was slightly older than the multiple sclerosis patient group. Strong co-clustering of samples prepared in the same batch was shown by direct clustering with F measure, prompting a batch-effect correction.

A word on this clonotype: This clone's antigen is unknown. The junction departs from germline at one end; a sequencing error may be responsible.

Sequences ENHRY (CDR1) and SYGVKD (CDR2) are obtained from the germline V gene. Including the terminal cysteine and phenylalanine, the CDR3 comprises 18 residues. Here the CDR3 DNA is all that survives: 54 bases in frame from base 1. Library creation used PCR. For sequencing, an Illumina HiSeq 2500 was employed. To reduce PCR and sequencing biases, unique molecular identifiers were incorporated into the TCR beta cDNA libraries. About 0.5 million cDNA molecules were obtained for every 1 to 10 million input T cells, so each molecule roughly corresponded to one T cell. The patient libraries were prepared and sequenced with the same protocol used for the earlier healthy control dataset. Samples belonging to the same batch were prepared together, multiplexed and sequenced on a shared HiSeq lane. Processing in the source paper ran as follows. Raw barcoded reads were processed with MIGEC, and single-read molecular identifier groups were discarded before consensus assembly and CDR3 extraction. Clonotype tables were post-analysed with VDJtools, normalizing diversity by down-sampling all datasets to the smallest sample size. To correct batch-related cross-sample contamination, repertoire overlap clustering matched CDR3 amino acid sequences but not nucleotide sequences. TCRdb reran the public reads through fastp at Q25 and MiXCR, keeping productive beta chains. One record per CDR3 amino acid sequence lists the most common genes and DNA. These V and J calls originate from TCRdb's pipeline instead of the authors' own analysis. The sample table contains 700,000 to 800,000 distinct CDR3 sequences; only one count was recorded for less than 35% of them. 0.55% to 0.65% of the sample comes from the top ten.

To demonstrate the VDJtools post-analysis software, TCR beta repertoires were profiled from the peripheral blood of roughly 14 young patients with multiple sclerosis. The multiple sclerosis patients were children and adolescents ranging in age from 6 to 15 years. Specimen: blood. The sequence was collected from a girl aged 10 to 17 with multiple sclerosis. The chain is made from TRBV10-3 and TRBJ2-5; 10 middle bases align to TRBD2. The base sequence is TGTGCCATCAGTAAGTCCGCTAGCGGGGGCCTCGGGCAAGAGACCCAGTACTTC. Its amino acids are CAISKSASGGLGQETQYF.